The clone carrying this T cell receptor (beta chain) was detected ten times or more. The antigen is undetermined. The CDR3 spans 13 residues. Losses at the gene ends were 4 bases for V and 7 bases for J; bases not matched to a gene: 6. Germline CDR1 is SGHRS and CDR2 is YFSETQ. This sample is part of a study of T cells in Graves' hyperthyroidism and ophthalmopathy. Study observations and caveats: In the blood, most expanded thyroid clonotypes above 0.001 appeared as well.

Patients were excluded because of uncontrolled infection, other autoimmune disease, pregnancy or lactation. Clinical symptoms, serum thyroxine and TRAb, thyroid ultrasound and orbital computed tomography were used for the diagnoses. RNA transcripts yielded amplified TCR beta CDR3 regions. TCR CDR3 underwent first-round RT-PCR with the HTBI primer set. Via MiXCR, TCRdb re-called the multiplex PCR reads, giving one row per CDR3 protein. The sample holds approximately 690,000 distinct CDR3 sequences; about 14% are singletons and the top ten take under 15%. The specimen sequenced was blood. This clonotype originated in a woman in her fifties or sixties with Graves' ophthalmopathy. The V gene is TRBV5-1, the J gene TRBJ1-1, with 8 positions matching TRBD1. DNA of the CDR3: TGCGCCAGCAGCCAGCGGACAGGGCGTGAAGCTTTCTTT. This codes for CASSQRTGREAFF.